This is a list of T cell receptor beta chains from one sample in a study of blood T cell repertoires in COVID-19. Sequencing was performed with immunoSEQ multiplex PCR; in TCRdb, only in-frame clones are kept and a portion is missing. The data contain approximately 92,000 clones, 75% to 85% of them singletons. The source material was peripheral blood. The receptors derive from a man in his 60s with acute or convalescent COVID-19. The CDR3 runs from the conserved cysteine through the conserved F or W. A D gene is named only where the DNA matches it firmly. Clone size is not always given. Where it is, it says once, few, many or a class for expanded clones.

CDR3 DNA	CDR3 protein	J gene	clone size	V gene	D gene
TGCAGCGTTGCGACTAGCGGGAGTCGGGCGTATTTT	CSVATSGSRAYF	TRBJ2-3	once	TRBV29-1	TRBD2
TGTGCCAGCAGCCCCGGGACAGTGAACACTGAAGCTTTCTTT	CASSPGTVNTEAFF	TRBJ1-1	.	TRBV5-4	TRBD1
TGCTCCCTTTGGGGAGTGGATGGCTACACCTTC	CSLWGVDGYTF	TRBJ1-2	.	TRBV29-1	.
TGTGCCAGCTCAGACTCTTCGGGACTAGGTCTGTTCTTC	CASSDSSGLGLFF	TRBJ2-1	.	TRBV18	TRBD2
TGTGCCATCACCTCGCTAGCGGACTACAATGAGCAGTTCTTC	CAITSLADYNEQFF	TRBJ2-1	.	TRBV2	TRBD2
TGCGCCAGCAGCCCACAGGCCCTGAACACTGAAGCTTTCTTT	CASSPQALNTEAFF	TRBJ1-1	.	TRBV4-1	.
TGTGCCAGTAGTTTTCGATTAACTACGAACACCGGGGAGCTGTTTTTT	CASSFRLTTNTGELFF	TRBJ2-2	.	TRBV19	.
TGTGCCAGCAGTTCACTTGAAGGCTACACCTTC	CASSSLEGYTF	TRBJ1-2	.	TRBV28	.
TGTGCCAGCAGTGAAAAAGAAAGCCCGGGGAGGTCCCTCCACTTT	CASSEKESPGRSLHF	TRBJ1-6	.	TRBV2	.
TGTGCCAGCAGCGTAGAGGGACAGGGGGGGAATACGCAGTATTTT	CASSVEGQGGNTQYF	TRBJ2-3	.	TRBV9	TRBD1
TGTGCCAGTGGGGACTTTAGCACAGATACGCAGTATTTT	CASGDFSTDTQYF	TRBJ2-3	.	TRBV2	.
TGTGCCAGCAGTTACGGAGTACTCAACACTGAAGCTTTCTTT	CASSYGVLNTEAFF	TRBJ1-1	.	TRBV6-2/TRBV6-3	.
TGTGCCATCAGTGAGGTGCAGGGAATGTACAATGAGCAGTTCTTC	CAISEVQGMYNEQFF	TRBJ2-1	.	TRBV10-3	.
TGTGCCTGGGGGGGACAGGGAGTTAGTCAGCCCCAGCATTTT	CAWGGQGVSQPQHF	TRBJ1-5	.	TRBV30	TRBD1
TGCGCCAGCACCTTCTCGGGGAATGGGGCCAACGTCCTGACTTTC	CASTFSGNGANVLTF	TRBJ2-6	.	TRBV5-1	.
TGTGCCAGCACCCCGCCTAGCGGGAGATATGGCGGGGAGCTGTTTTTT	CASTPPSGRYGGELFF	TRBJ2-2	.	TRBV7-2	TRBD2
TGTGCCAGTAGTCCCCCCCCTCTAGCGGGGGACTACAATGAGCAGTTCTTC	CASSPPPLAGDYNEQFF	TRBJ2-1	.	TRBV19	TRBD2
TGTGCCTGGGTAACAGGTTCTGGAAACACCATATATTTT	CAWVTGSGNTIYF	TRBJ1-3	.	TRBV30	.
TGTGCCTGGACTCCTTTTGACAGACACTCTGGAAACACCATATATTTT	CAWTPFDRHSGNTIYF	TRBJ1-3	.	TRBV30	.
TGCGCCAGCAGCCCGGAGGGCGGGTACAATGAGCAGTTCTTC	CASSPEGGYNEQFF	TRBJ2-1	few	TRBV5-1	.
TGTGCCACCAGCAGTGGGTTTGTGGACAGGGGCACAGATACGCAGTATTTT	CATSSGFVDRGTDTQYF	TRBJ2-3	large	TRBV15	TRBD1
TGTGCCAGCAGCCTACAGGGACAGCCCAATGAGCAGTTCTTC	CASSLQGQPNEQFF	TRBJ2-1	.	TRBV6-5	TRBD1
TGTGCCAGCAGCTTAGTACCGGGAGGGGACAGGGGGTATGGCTACACCTTC	CASSLVPGGDRGYGYTF	TRBJ1-2	.	TRBV7-2	TRBD1
TGTGCCAGCAGCCCCACCATACAGGGGATGAACACTGAAGCTTTCTTT	CASSPTIQGMNTEAFF	TRBJ1-1	.	TRBV7-6	TRBD1
TGTGCCAGCAGTGAGGGACAGGGAAGCACAGATACGCAGTATTTT	CASSEGQGSTDTQYF	TRBJ2-3	.	TRBV25-1	TRBD1
TGTGCCAGTAGGCCCCCGACAGGGGGCCGGAGCACTGAAGCTTTCTTT	CASRPPTGGRSTEAFF	TRBJ1-1	.	TRBV19	TRBD1
TGTGCCAGCAGTGAACTCCGGGGGGTAGGGGTAACGCAGTATTTT	CASSELRGVGVTQYF	TRBJ2-3	.	TRBV6-1	TRBD2
TGTGCCTGGAGTGTTACAGGGGGCACTGAAGCTTTCTTT	CAWSVTGGTEAFF	TRBJ1-1	once	TRBV30	TRBD1
TGTGCCAGCAGTTTATCAGGGGTGCACCAGCCCCAGCATTTT	CASSLSGVHQPQHF	TRBJ1-5	.	TRBV27	.
TGTGCCAGCAGACTCGGCGGGGGGCGAAGTTTGGACCAGTACTTC	CASRLGGGRSLDQYF	TRBJ2-5	once	TRBV11-3	TRBD2
TGTGCCTGGAGTGTACCGTCGGGGTTCAAATATGGCTACACCTTC	CAWSVPSGFKYGYTF	TRBJ1-2	.	TRBV30	.
TGTGCCAGCAGCATACAGGGGAGGGAAAACACCATATATTTT	CASSIQGRENTIYF	TRBJ1-3	.	TRBV19	TRBD1
TGTGCCAGCAGCCGGGACACCGACTATGGCTACACCTTC	CASSRDTDYGYTF	TRBJ1-2	.	TRBV6-5	.